What follows are 3 T cell receptor beta chains derived from one specimen sequenced in a study of T cells in Graves' hyperthyroidism and ophthalmopathy. The CDR3 regions of TCR beta were amplified from RNA transcripts. The HTBI primer set was used in a first-round RT-PCR of the TCR CDR3. Each CDR3 protein is one row after TCRdb ran MiXCR on the multiplex PCR reads. The sample holds 660,000 or so distinct CDR3 sequences, about 20% seen once. The sample was blood. The origin of the receptors is a man aged 30-40 years with Graves' ophthalmopathy.

The chain recombines TRBV5-6 with TRBJ2-2; D is ambiguous. The V gene lost 4 bases and the J gene lost 5 bases, with 15 bases spanning the gap. CDR1 and CDR2 from the germline V gene are SGHDT and YYEEEE. The CDR3 is made up of 15 amino acids. For the CDR3, the DNA is TGTGCCAGCAGCATAGGACCCGTCTCAACCGGGGAGCTGTTTTTT. This translates into CASSIGPVSTGELFF.

The chain combines TRBV28 with TRBJ2-2, with 8 bases that match TRBD1. Trimming cost V 5 bases and J 6 bases; bases outside gene matches: 8. Germline V gene lookup returns CDR1 MDHEN and CDR2 SYDVKM. The CDR3 is 15 amino acids. In nucleotides, the CDR3 is TGTGCCAGCAGTCTCCGGACAGGGAGAGCCGGGGAGCTGTTTTTT. Protein product: CASSLRTGRAGELFF.

In this sample, this clonotype turned up many times. The chain carries TRBV28 and TRBJ2-7, with 7 bases matching TRBD1. Germline V CDR1 and CDR2: MDHEN, SYDVKM. The CDR3 covers 15 residues. The ends lost 10 bases at V and 0 bases at J; junction bases unmatched: 12. CDR3 protein: CATGKTGLSSYEQYF. The CDR3 nucleotides are TGTGCCACCGGAAAGACAGGGCTAAGCTCCTACGAGCAGTACTTC.